This TCR beta chain was sequenced in a study of T cell changes during pregnancy in multiple sclerosis. Profiled with immunoSEQ multiplex PCR; TCRdb holds only in-frame clones, not every one. The sample has approximately 40,000 clones, approximately 90% seen once; the top ten hold 0.35% to 0.45%. Germline assignment: CDR1 LNHNV and CDR2 YYDKDF (reference sequence). J lost 9 bases, V lost 7 bases, and 7 bases had no gene match. The CDR3 loop spans 14 amino acids. Source: CD4+ T cells from peripheral blood mononuclear cells, taken in the third trimester of pregnancy. The sequence was obtained from a female donor in good health, enrolled as a control in a pregnancy study. The rearrangement links TRBV15 to TRBJ1-6; 9 bases map to TRBD1. CDR3 nucleotides: TGTGCCACCACTCGGGACAGGGTTGGTTCACCCCTCCACTTT. This sequence encodes CATTRDRVGSPLHF. Drawing the rest from reference TRBV15 and TRBJ1-6, the complete variable domain is DAMVIQNPRYQVTQFGKPVTLSCSQTLNHNVMYWYQQKSSQAPKLLFHYYDKDFNNEADTPDNFQSRRPNTSFCFLDIRSPGLGDTAMYLCATTRDRVGSPLHFGNGTRLTVT.